This T cell receptor beta chain derives from a study of T cell repertoires in cytomegalovirus infection. Study summary: Public TCR beta signatures indicated both CMV infection and matching HLA type.

TCRdb re-analysed the reads in MiXCR, keeping a single row per CDR3 protein. In the table there are some 220,000 distinct CDR3 sequences, approximately 40% of which are singletons. The CDR3 extends over 15 amino acids. The germline V gene encodes CDR1 SSHAT and CDR2 FNYEAQ (reference sequence). The V end lost 5 bases, the J end lost 4 bases, and 17 bases lay between the germline ends. This clonotype was counted a few times. Its target is unknown. Study findings and constraints: Cumulative public TCR beta family frequency identified carriers of CMV plus the relevant HLA. What dominated the ex vivo response were HLA-C-restricted CMV-specific TCR beta clonotypes.

The material was CD8+ T cells from cultured PBMCs, obtained from culture after CMV antigen stimulation. The genes are TRBV7-7 and TRBJ1-1; weak D call: TRBD1 (6 bases). This receptor was taken from a human donor in good health (CMV status not recorded). Some clones in this sample may be carry-over from other donors' samples. CDR3 sequence: CASSPPRGNGTEAFF. DNA of the CDR3: TGTGCCAGCAGCCCTCCTAGGGGGAACGGCACTGAAGCTTTCTTT.